Described below is a single T cell receptor (beta chain) sequence and its context. Other DNA sequences in the sample encode the same CDR3. The data belong to a study of blood T cell repertoires in COVID-19. In the study overall: Whether acute or convalescent, the COVID-19 samples came from the United States, Italy and Spain. The cDNA or gDNA used as material had been derived from T cells, B-cell-depleted T cells, or PBMCs.

Authors' data handling: Reference gene primer amplification yielded estimated nucleated cell counts. Data came from immunoSEQ multiplex PCR; TCRdb stores just in-frame clones and leaves some out. V, J and clone size are taken as reported in that table, and D and trimming were inferred from the DNA itself. This repertoire shows 180,000 or so clones, around 82% found once; its top ten account for roughly 2.6%. V lost 0 bases to trimming and J lost 2 bases; unmatched junction nucleotides: 2. The CDR3 is made up of 16 amino acids. The germline gives CDR1 SGHRS, CDR2 YFSETQ. The clonotype comes from a human donor with acute or convalescent COVID-19. The donor label of this sample is uncertain. The specimen was peripheral blood. V and J are TRBV5-1 and TRBJ2-5; 12 positions agree with TRBD2. Here the CDR3 DNA reads TGCGCCAGCAGCTTGGGGCTAGCGGGAGGGCAAGAGACCCAGTACTTC. Encoded protein: CASSLGLAGGQETQYF. Variable domain in full (rest from reference TRBV5-1 and TRBJ2-5): KAGVTQTPRYLIKTRGQQVTLSCSPISGHRSVSWYQQTPGQGLQFLFEYFSETQRNKGNFPGRFSGRQFSNSRSEMNVSTLELGDSALYLCASSLGLAGGQETQYFGPGTRLLVL.